Listed below are T cell receptor beta chains from one sample, sequenced in a study of blood T cell repertoires in COVID-19. Assay: immunoSEQ multiplex PCR; the TCRdb copy retains only in-frame clones and omits some. The table has a few hundred thousand clones, less than 85% seen once. The source material was peripheral blood. The receptor set was obtained from a woman aged 18-35 years with acute or convalescent COVID-19. Each CDR3 is given with its conserved first and last residue. Each record gives: clone size, V gene, J gene, D gene, CDR3 protein, CDR3 DNA. D genes are given only for firm matches. Size is stated for part of the rows, as once, few or many counts, or as a class when the clone is expanded.

>-|TRBV29-1|TRBJ2-3|-
CSVVSGDRDTQYF
TGCAGCGTTGTCTCGGGGGACAGAGATACGCAGTATTTT
>-|TRBV7-6|TRBJ2-2|-
CASSLAGGATGELFF
TGTGCCAGCAGCTTAGCGGGCGGGGCCACCGGGGAGCTGTTTTTT
>-|TRBV25-1|TRBJ2-2|TRBD2
CASSSPSGYTGELFF
TGTGCCAGCAGTTCGCCTAGCGGGTACACCGGGGAGCTGTTTTTT
>-|TRBV2|TRBJ2-4|TRBD1
CASSLDRGAKNIQYF
TGTGCCAGCAGCTTAGACAGGGGGGCCAAAAACATTCAGTACTTC
>-|TRBV28|TRBJ1-6|-
CASSFRGYSPLHF
TGTGCCAGCAGCTTCAGGGGCTATTCACCCCTCCACTTT
>once|TRBV2|TRBJ1-5|TRBD1
CASAGTGGNQPQHF
TGTGCCAGCGCCGGGACAGGGGGCAATCAGCCCCAGCATTTT
>-|TRBV13|TRBJ2-7|-
CASSRRVTYEQYF
TGTGCCAGCAGCCGGAGAGTAACCTACGAGCAGTACTTC
>-|TRBV11-2|TRBJ2-1|TRBD2
CASSLWTSRNNEQFF
TGTGCCAGCAGCTTATGGACTAGCCGGAACAATGAGCAGTTCTTC
>-|TRBV15|TRBJ1-6|-
CATSLSSYNSPLHF
TGTGCCACCAGCCTGAGCTCCTATAATTCACCCCTCCACTTT
>-|TRBV28|TRBJ1-1|-
CASSLMGGTEAFF
TGTGCCAGCAGTTTAATGGGGGGCACTGAAGCTTTCTTT
>-|TRBV6-6|TRBJ1-4|-
CASSYRGYNEKLFF
TGTGCCAGCAGTTACAGGGGGTATAATGAAAAACTGTTTTTT
>-|TRBV9|TRBJ2-3|-
CASSGNSDTQYF
TGTGCCAGCAGCGGCAACTCAGATACGCAGTATTTT
>-|TRBV7-3|TRBJ2-1|-
CASSLTGRNEQFF
TGTGCCAGCAGCTTAACCGGGAGAAATGAGCAGTTCTTC
>-|TRBV3-1/TRBV3-2|TRBJ1-1|-
CASSQSEVPLPAWAFF
TGTGCCAGCAGCCAAAGCGAGGTACCGTTGCCCGCCTGGGCTTTCTTT
>-|TRBV6-5|TRBJ2-7|-
CASSYGVGYEQYF
TGTGCCAGCAGTTACGGAGTTGGGTACGAGCAGTACTTC